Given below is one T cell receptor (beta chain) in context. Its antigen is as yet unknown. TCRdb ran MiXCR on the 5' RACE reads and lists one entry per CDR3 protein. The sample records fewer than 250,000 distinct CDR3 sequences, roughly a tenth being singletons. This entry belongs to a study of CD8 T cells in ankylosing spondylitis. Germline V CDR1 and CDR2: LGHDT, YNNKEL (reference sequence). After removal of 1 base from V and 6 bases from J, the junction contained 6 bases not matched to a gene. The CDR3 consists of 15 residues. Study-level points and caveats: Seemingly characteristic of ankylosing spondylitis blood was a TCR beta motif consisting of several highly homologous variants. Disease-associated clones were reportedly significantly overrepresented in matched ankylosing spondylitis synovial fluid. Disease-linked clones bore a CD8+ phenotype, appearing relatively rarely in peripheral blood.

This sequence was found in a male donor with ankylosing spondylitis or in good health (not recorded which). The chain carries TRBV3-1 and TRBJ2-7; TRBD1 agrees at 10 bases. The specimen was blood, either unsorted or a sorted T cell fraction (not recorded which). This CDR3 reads CASSQGRQGASEQYF. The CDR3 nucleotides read TGTGCCAGCAGCCAAGGACGACAGGGGGCGAGCGAGCAGTACTTC.